These 24 T cell receptor beta chains were all obtained from the same sample, sequenced in a study of identical twins. TCRdb reanalysed the 5' RACE reads using MiXCR and keeps one entry per CDR3 protein. The repertoire holds roughly 630,000 distinct CDR3 sequences, with roughly 7.2% as singletons. This sample also appeared in a second study, on yellow fever vaccine responses in identical twins.

Sequenced input: PBMCs. All receptors come from a woman aged 18-29 years in good health.

V and J are TRBV6-4 and TRBJ2-1; TRBD1 aligns across 11 bases. V shed 5 bases, J shed 3 bases, and the junction held 9 bases outside the gene matches. CDR1 MRHNA and CDR2 SNTAGT come from the germline V gene. CDR3 size: 17 residues. CDR3 bases: TGTGCCAGCAGTCCCAGGACAGGGGGCTTGAACTACAATGAGCAGTTCTTC. This sequence encodes CASSPRTGGLNYNEQFF.

A word on this clonotype: One end of the junction varies from germline; a read error may be responsible. The chain recombines TRBV12-3 or TRBV12-4 with TRBJ2-1, with 9 positions matching TRBD2. CDR3 length equals 18 residues. CDR3 residues: CVSSFWLAGLSSYNEQFF. As DNA, the CDR3 is TGTGTCAGCAGTTTTTGGCTAGCGGGGCTGAGCTCCTACAATGAGCAGTTCTTC.

In its sample, this clonotype was seen a few times. This chain joins TRBV2 and TRBJ2-3; unclear D gene. Trimming stripped 1 base from V and 0 bases from J, with 8 bases between. Germline CDR1 and CDR2: SNHLY and FYNNEI. This CDR3 spans 15 amino acids. CDR3 amino acids: CASSEGPTSTDTQYF. CDR3 nucleotide sequence: TGTGCCAGCAGTGAAGGTCCAACTAGCACAGATACGCAGTATTTT.

The table lists this clonotype with a few counts. This chain connects TRBV10-3 to TRBJ2-1, with TRBD2 matching over 9 bases. CDR1 and CDR2 (germline): ENHRY, SYGVKD. V was clipped by 11 bases and J by 2 bases; unmatched bases: 7. The CDR3 loop spans 14 amino acids. The chain's CDR3 is CAAQGTSTYNEQFF. The DNA of the CDR3 is TGTGCCGCCCAAGGGACTAGCACCTACAATGAGCAGTTCTTC.

In its sample, this clonotype was seen a few times. The chain combines TRBV27 with TRBJ1-3; TRBD1 agrees at 10 bases. V lost 8 bases, J lost 1 base, and 5 bases stayed unmatched. The germline V gene encodes CDR1 MNHEY and CDR2 SMNVEV (reference sequence). CDR3 length: 15 residues. The CDR3 nucleotides are TGTGCCAGCCGGCGGGGACAGGGGTCTGGAAACACCATATATTTT. Protein sequence: CASRRGQGSGNTIYF.

In its sample, this clonotype was seen a few times. This chain joins TRBV18 and TRBJ2-2, with D perhaps TRBD2 (5 bases). Germline V gives CDR1 KGHSH, CDR2 LQKENI. The ends were cut back, 3 bases at V and 5 bases at J, with 19 bases in the middle. The CDR3 is 17 amino acids. CDR3 protein: CASSPPRGAAQTGELFF. Written as DNA, the CDR3 is TGTGCCAGCTCACCGCCTCGTGGAGCGGCGCAAACCGGGGAGCTGTTTTTT. The variable domain in full, completed from reference TRBV18 and TRBJ2-2, reads NAGVMQNPRHLVRRRGQEARLRCSPMKGHSHVYWYRQLPEEGLKFMVYLQKENIIDESGMPKERFSAEFPKEGPSILRIQQVVRGDSAAYFCASSPPRGAAQTGELFFGEGSRLTVL.

This clonotype was detected ten times or more. The rearrangement uses TRBV25-1 and TRBJ2-2; possible D gene TRBD1, 6 bases. Germline CDR1 MGHDK, CDR2 SYGVNS. This CDR3 has 15 residues. V was trimmed by 3 bases and J by 5 bases, leaving 13 bases between them. CDR3 protein: CASSEGQRLTGELFF. The CDR3 nucleotides read TGTGCCAGCAGTGAGGGACAAAGGCTTACCGGGGAGCTGTTTTTT.

This clonotype came up many times. This chain uses TRBV12-3 or TRBV12-4 with TRBJ2-1; TRBD2 matches at 10 bases. V lost 4 bases and J lost 9; bases outside the gene matches: 12. The CDR3 extends over 16 amino acids. CDR3 protein: CASSWSGGAPRLEQFF. As DNA, the CDR3 is TGTGCCAGCAGTTGGAGCGGGGGGGCCCCTCGTCTTGAGCAGTTCTTC.

This clonotype was recorded many times. The CDR3 DNA reads as TGTGCCAGCAGCCTGGGACAGTCTAATGAAAAACTGTTTTTT. Amino acid sequence: CASSLGQSNEKLFF. V gene TRBV12-3 or TRBV12-4 combines with J gene TRBJ1-4; 7 bases line up with TRBD1. V was pared by 6 bases and J by 3 bases, with 4 bases of the junction left unmatched. This CDR3 has 14 residues.

The table lists this clonotype with many counts. The chain is built from TRBV29-1 and TRBJ2-3; 7 bases are a match to TRBD2. Trimming removed 6 bases from V and 5 bases from J; junction bases left unmatched: 5. There are 12 residues in the CDR3. Germline CDR1 reads SQVTM; CDR2 reads ANQGSEA. This CDR3 is CSVGSGGDTQYF. Here the CDR3 DNA reads TGCAGCGTCGGGTCGGGGGGAGATACGCAGTATTTT.

In its sample, this clonotype was seen a few times. This chain links TRBV3-1 with TRBJ2-2; no definite D call. There are 16 residues in the CDR3. V was cut by 4 bases and J by 0 bases, with 12 bases left in between. CDR1 and CDR2 (germline): LGHDT, YNNKEL (reference sequence). CDR3 sequence (DNA): TGTGCCAGCAGCCTCATTTCGGGTGCGAACACCGGGGAGCTGTTTTTT. This gives the protein CASSLISGANTGELFF. Using reference TRBV3-1 and TRBJ2-2 for the parts outside the CDR3, the full variable domain is DTAVSQTPKYLVTQMGNDKSIKCEQNLGHDTMYWYKQDSKKFLKIMFSYNNKELIINETVPNRFSPKSPDKAHLNLHINSLELGDSAVYFCASSLISGANTGELFFGEGSRLTVL.

The chain couples TRBV7-6 to TRBJ2-1, with no clear D. CDR1 and CDR2 (germline): SGHVS, FNYEAQ. Trimming pared 5 bases from V and 1 base from J, leaving 9 bases between. The CDR3 consists of 14 residues. CDR3 nucleotides: TGTGCCAGCAGCCAGGCTAATTCCTACAATGAGCAGTTCTTC. Translating gives CASSQANSYNEQFF.

CDR3: CASSLLLAGGDEQFF. Here the CDR3 DNA reads TGTGCCAGCAGCTTACTACTAGCGGGCGGGGATGAGCAGTTCTTC. The chain couples TRBV7-9 to TRBJ2-1, with 9 bases matching TRBD2. Germline assignment: CDR1 SEHNR and CDR2 FQNEAQ (reference sequence). The CDR3 loop spans 15 amino acids. The junction had 7 bases not matched to a gene; V was cut back by 2 bases and J by 8 bases.

This clonotype was observed a few times. The chain recombines TRBV7-8 with TRBJ2-5; D could derive from TRBD1 or TRBD2 (5 bases each). V was clipped by 10 bases and J by 1 base, with 13 bases between them. The CDR3 loop spans 13 amino acids. The V gene's germline CDR1 is SGHVS and CDR2 FQNEAQ. The CDR3 nucleotides are TGTGCCATGGGGGTAAAGGGCCAAGAGACCCAGTACTTC. Encoded protein: CAMGVKGQETQYF.

The rearrangement uses TRBV24-1 and TRBJ2-2, with no clear D. Germline V gene lookup returns CDR1 KGHDR and CDR2 SFDVKD. V shed 12 bases and J shed 3 bases, with 16 bases lying between them. The CDR3 is 14 residues long. In DNA form, the CDR3 reads TGTGCCGTAGGGCCCAGTCACTACACCGGGGAGCTGTTTTTT. Protein sequence: CAVGPSHYTGELFF.

The sample holds many counts of this clonotype. This chain links TRBV27 with TRBJ2-3; TRBD1 is a possible D gene (6 bases). CDR1 and CDR2 from the germline V gene are MNHEY and SMNVEV (reference sequence). Trimming removed 5 bases from V and 6 bases from J, with 15 bases in between. The CDR3 loop spans 14 amino acids. Written as DNA, the CDR3 is TGTGCCAGCAGTCTTATGACAGGTGGGGATACGCAGTATTTT. Protein: CASSLMTGGDTQYF.

V gene TRBV7-9 combines with J gene TRBJ1-1; 8 positions agree with TRBD1. Looked up from germline, CDR1 is SEHNR and CDR2 is FQNEAQ (reference sequence). The CDR3 covers 16 residues. V lost 5 bases to trimming and J lost 4 bases; unmatched junction nucleotides: 12. CDR3 sequence reads: CASSPGGSTSTTEAFF. Here the CDR3 DNA reads TGTGCCAGCAGCCCAGGGGGCTCCACCTCGACCACTGAAGCTTTCTTT.

This clonotype was observed a handful of times. J is TRBJ2-2 and V is TRBV20-1; D may be TRBD1 or TRBD2 (6 bases each). This CDR3 comprises 11 residues. V lost 4 bases, J lost 8 bases, and 8 bases lay in between. Per the germline V gene, CDR1 is DFQATT and CDR2 is SNEGSKA (reference sequence). CDR3 residues: CSAKGGGELFF. CDR3 DNA sequence: TGCAGTGCTAAAGGGGGGGGGGAGCTGTTTTTT.

V usage is TRBV28 and J usage is TRBJ2-1; perhaps TRBD2 as D (7 bases). Germline CDR1 MDHEN, CDR2 SYDVKM. The CDR3 runs to 17 residues. The V end was cut by 6 bases, the J end by 3 bases, with 21 bases between. The CDR3 spells CASSQWGGGRGYNEQFF. The CDR3 coding sequence is TGTGCCAGCAGCCAATGGGGGGGCGGAAGGGGCTACAATGAGCAGTTCTTC.

The V gene is TRBV4-2, the J gene TRBJ2-7; the match to TRBD2 covers 9 bases. This CDR3 comprises 16 residues. J lost 7 bases, V lost 1 base, and 11 bases had no gene match. Germline values: CDR1 LGHNA, CDR2 YNFKEQ. As DNA, the CDR3 is TGTGCCAGCAGCCAAGGGCCGGGACTAGCAGGCGTTGAGCAGTACTTC. Translated: CASSQGPGLAGVEQYF.

This clonotype was counted ten times or more. The V gene is TRBV29-1, the J gene TRBJ2-5, with TRBD1 as a possible D gene (5 bases). V gave up 6 bases and J gave up 5 bases, with 10 bases separating them. Germline values: CDR1 SQVTM, CDR2 ANQGSEA. The CDR3 is made up of 11 amino acids. In nucleotides, the CDR3 is TGCAGCGTGAACAAGGGGGAGACCCAGTACTTC. As protein: CSVNKGETQYF.

This clonotype has more than one count but fewer than ten. The genes are TRBV2 and TRBJ2-7, with TRBD1 identical over 9 bases. CDR1 and CDR2 from the germline V gene are SNHLY and FYNNEI. This CDR3 region has 15 residues. Trimming cost V 3 bases and J 4 bases; bases outside gene matches: 7. In DNA form, the CDR3 reads TGTGCCAGCAGTGAGGACAGGGGCTCTTGGTACGAGCAGTACTTC. Its protein product is CASSEDRGSWYEQYF.

This clonotype was counted ten times or more. The chain employs TRBV12-3 or TRBV12-4 and TRBJ2-7; unclear D gene. CDR3 length: 12 amino acids. Trimming left V 2 bases short and J 6 bases short, with 8 bases between. The DNA of the CDR3 is TGTGCCAGCAGTTTAATAGGTTCCGAGCAGTACTTC. As protein: CASSLIGSEQYF.

In this sample, this clonotype turned up a few times. The chain is built from TRBV7-8 and TRBJ1-1; 9 nucleotides align to TRBD1. This CDR3 contains 13 residues. Germline loops: CDR1 SGHVS, CDR2 FQNEAQ. J lost 6 bases, V lost 5 bases, and 4 bases had no gene match. CDR3 in DNA: TGTGCCAGCAGCCGGGACAGGGTACCTGAAGCTTTCTTT. Translation gives CASSRDRVPEAFF.